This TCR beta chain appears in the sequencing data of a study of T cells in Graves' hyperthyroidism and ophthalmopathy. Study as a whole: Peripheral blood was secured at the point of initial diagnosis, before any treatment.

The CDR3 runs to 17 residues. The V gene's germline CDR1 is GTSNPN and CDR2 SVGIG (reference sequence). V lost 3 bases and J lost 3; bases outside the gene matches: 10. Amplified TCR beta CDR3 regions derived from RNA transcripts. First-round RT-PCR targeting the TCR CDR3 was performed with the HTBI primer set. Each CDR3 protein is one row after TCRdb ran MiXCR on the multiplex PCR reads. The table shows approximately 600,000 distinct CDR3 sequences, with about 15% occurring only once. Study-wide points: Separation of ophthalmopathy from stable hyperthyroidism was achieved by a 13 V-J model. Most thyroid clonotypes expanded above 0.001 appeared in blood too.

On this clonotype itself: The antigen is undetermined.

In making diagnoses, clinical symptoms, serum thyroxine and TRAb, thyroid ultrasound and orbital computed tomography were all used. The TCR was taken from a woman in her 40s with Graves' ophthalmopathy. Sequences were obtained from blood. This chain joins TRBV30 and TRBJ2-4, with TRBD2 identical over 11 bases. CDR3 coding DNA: TGTGCCTGGAGCTTACCGGGACTAGCGGTCCACAAAAACATTCAGTACTTC. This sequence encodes CAWSLPGLAVHKNIQYF.